This T cell receptor beta chain was documented in a study of cytomegalovirus exposure and HLA in healthy donors. About the research overall: The approximately 100 million unique TCR beta sequences, from around 200 million T cells, were found by an earlier analysis. Notes on the study in general: About 87% or about 30% of the time was how often most TCR beta V segments were productive, according to an earlier analysis.

The PCR contained 60 Vbeta and 13 Jbeta primers. Clones were sequenced by immunoSEQ multiplex PCR, and TCRdb holds only the in-frame ones, with some missing. Across some 130,000 clones, the top ten clones capture over 1.5% of the sample. The V gene end was trimmed by 6 bases and the J gene end by 3 bases; junction bases not matched to a gene: 8. CDR1 and CDR2 (germline): MNHNS, SASEGT. The CDR3 runs 15 residues. A note on this clone: Its antigen is not known.

The source material was PBMCs. The V gene is TRBV6-1, the J gene TRBJ2-7; 10 nucleotides line up with TRBD2. The receptor's source is a woman in her 40s in good health and CMV-seropositive. For the CDR3, the DNA is TGTGCCAGCAGCGTACTAGCGGGAAATGACTACGAGCAGTACTTC. Its protein is CASSVLAGNDYEQYF.